This T cell receptor beta chain was captured in a study of T cells in women clearing cervical HPV infection. Only in-frame clones appear in the TCRdb table, and some are missing; sequencing was by immunoSEQ multiplex PCR. The record lists 25,000 to 35,000 clones, of which the ten most abundant hold 2.5% to 3%. The CDR3 is 16 residues long. V gave up 3 bases and J gave up 6 bases; unmatched junction bases: 13. To note about this clone: The missing CDR3 end, 3 residues past where the read stops, is filled in from the germline J gene.

The rearrangement joins TRBV12-3 or TRBV12-4 to TRBJ2-7; 8 bases are shared with TRBD2. This sequence was found in a woman aged 18-70 years with a cervical HPV16 infection that either progressed to CIN3+ or cleared (not recorded which). The sequenced sample consisted of blood buffy coat. The DNA read from the CDR3 is TGTGCCAGCAGTTTGTCTGGCGGGGGGCCAGTTCGCGAG. It yields the protein CASSLSGGGPVRE. The entire CDR3 protein reads CASSLSGGGPVREQYF.